This TCR beta chain appears in the sequencing data of a study of blood T cell repertoires in COVID-19. On the study more broadly: Material from acute and convalescent COVID-19 was sourced from the United States, Italy and Spain. From T cells, B-cell-depleted T cells, or PBMCs came the material, which was cDNA or gDNA.

Per the germline V gene, CDR1 is SNHLY and CDR2 is FYNNEI. Trimming removed 5 bases from V and 8 bases from J; junction bases left unmatched: 11. CDR3 size: 15 residues. In the original processing: From reference gene primer amplification, estimates of nucleated cell counts were derived. Assay: immunoSEQ multiplex PCR; the TCRdb copy retains only in-frame clones and omits some. For V, J and clone size, that table is used; D and trimming come from the DNA. Here the sample spans under 250,000 clones, around 81% being singletons. The sequenced sample was peripheral blood. This clonotype originated in a woman between 25 and 40 years old who had recovered from COVID-19. The chain uses TRBV2 and TRBJ2-1; 8 bases line up with TRBD2. In DNA, the CDR3 is TGTGCCAGCAGTTTCGGCAGCGGGAGTTGGGATGAGCAGTTCTTC. Its translation is CASSFGSGSWDEQFF.